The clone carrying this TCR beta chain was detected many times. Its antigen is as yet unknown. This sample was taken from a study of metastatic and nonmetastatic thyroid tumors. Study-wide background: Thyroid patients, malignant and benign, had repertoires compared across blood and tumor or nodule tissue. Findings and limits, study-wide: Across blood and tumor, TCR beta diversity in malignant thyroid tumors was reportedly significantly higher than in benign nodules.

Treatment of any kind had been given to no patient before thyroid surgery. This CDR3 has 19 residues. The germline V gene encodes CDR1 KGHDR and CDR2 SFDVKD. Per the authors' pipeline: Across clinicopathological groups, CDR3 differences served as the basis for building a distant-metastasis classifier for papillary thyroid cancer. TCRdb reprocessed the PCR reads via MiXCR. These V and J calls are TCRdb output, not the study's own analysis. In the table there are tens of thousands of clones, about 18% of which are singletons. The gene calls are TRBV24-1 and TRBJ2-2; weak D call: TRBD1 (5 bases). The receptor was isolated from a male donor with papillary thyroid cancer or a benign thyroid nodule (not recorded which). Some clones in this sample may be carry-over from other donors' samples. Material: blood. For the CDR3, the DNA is TGTCCCGCCACCACCCCTAGGATAAAGACAGAGACGAACACCGGGGAGCTGTTTTTT. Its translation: CPATTPRIKTETNTGELFF.